Below, 26 T cell receptor beta chains from the same sample are listed, as sequenced in a study of OX40 agonist ivuxolimab in advanced cancers. TCRdb keeps only in-frame clones here, not all; method: immunoSEQ multiplex PCR. The table has tens of thousands of clones, 92% seen once. This material consisted of CD4+ or CD8+ T cells sorted from blood, taken in a trial of the OX40 agonist ivuxolimab. The receptors originated from an adult with an advanced solid tumor such as melanoma, head and neck, liver or kidney cancer.

This sequence joins TRBV19 and TRBJ1-1, with TRBD1 matching 7 bases. The CDR3 has 13 amino acids. With V trimmed by 5 bases and J by 4 bases, 4 bases remained unmatched. Germline V CDR1 and CDR2: LNHDA, SQIVND (reference sequence). DNA of the CDR3: TGTGCCAGTAGTTTACAGGGGAGCACTGAAGCTTTCTTT. It specifies CASSLQGSTEAFF.

The chain employs TRBV12-5 and TRBJ2-3; D is undetermined. Trimming removed 5 bases at V and 4 bases at J, with 13 bases between. This CDR3 is 14 amino acids long. The germline V gene has CDR1 LGHNT and CDR2 FRNRAP. The CDR3: CASGTWAGADTQYF. Here the CDR3 DNA reads TGTGCTAGTGGTACTTGGGCTGGGGCAGATACGCAGTATTTT.

The chain links TRBV5-4 to TRBJ1-1; 7 nucleotides line up with TRBD1. CDR1 and CDR2 (germline): SGHNT, YYREEE (reference sequence). Losses at the gene ends were 3 bases for V and 0 bases for J; bases not matched to a gene: 11. CDR3 length: 17 residues. CDR3 DNA: TGTGCCAGCAGCTGGGGTGACAGGGTGGGGATGAACACTGAAGCTTTCTTT. As protein: CASSWGDRVGMNTEAFF.

CDR3 bases: TGTGCCAGCAGTTATCTTAAAGGCTACGAGCAGTACTTC. It specifies CASSYLKGYEQYF. The chain recombines TRBV6-5 with TRBJ2-7; no clear D. V lost 3 bases, J lost 3 bases, and 9 bases lay in between. CDR3 size: 13 residues. Germline loops: CDR1 MNHEY, CDR2 SVGAGI.

This chain links TRBV13 with TRBJ2-2; D is perhaps TRBD1 (5 bases). Germline CDR1 and CDR2: PRHDT and FYEKMQ (reference sequence). There are 15 residues in the CDR3. Between the trimmed V and J ends, which lost 1 base and 4 bases, there was a span of 10 bases. The CDR3 is CASSLDRRGTGELFF. In nucleotides, the CDR3 is TGTGCCAGCAGCTTAGACAGGCGTGGCACCGGGGAGCTGTTTTTT.

Many counts were recorded for this clone. The chain links TRBV9 to TRBJ1-3; a weak D match, TRBD1 (6 bases). V dropped 0 bases and J dropped 2 bases, with 9 bases sitting between them. CDR1 and CDR2 (germline): SGDLS, YYNGEE. The CDR3 has 15 residues. CDR3 nucleotides: TGTGCCAGCAGCGTAGGAGGGACAACTGGAAACACCATATATTTT. This sequence encodes CASSVGGTTGNTIYF. Variable domain in full (rest from reference TRBV9 and TRBJ1-3): DSGVTQTPKHLITATGQRVTLRCSPRSGDLSVYWYQQSLDQGLQFLIQYYNGEERAKGNILERFSAQQFPDLHSELNLSSLELGDSALYFCASSVGGTTGNTIYFGEGSWLTVV.

The V and J genes are TRBV27 and TRBJ2-6; D remains unclear. The CDR3 covers 14 residues. Germline CDR1 is MNHEY and CDR2 is SMNVEV (reference sequence). V lost 5 bases and J lost 0, with 5 bases in between. CDR3 loop: CASSTNSGANVLTF. DNA for the CDR3: TGTGCCAGCAGTACCAACTCTGGGGCCAACGTCCTGACTTTC.

The V gene is TRBV27, the J gene TRBJ2-1, with 8 nucleotides matching TRBD1. CDR1 MNHEY and CDR2 SMNVEV come from the germline V gene (reference sequence). Germline trimming cut 5 bases from V and 0 bases from J; bases unmatched to any gene: 6. The CDR3 extends over 16 amino acids. The CDR3 DNA reads as TGTGCCAGCAGTCCCGGTACAGGGGGCTCCTACAATGAGCAGTTCTTC. This translates into CASSPGTGGSYNEQFF.

The rearrangement links TRBV11-2 to TRBJ2-2; D ambiguous. CDR1 and CDR2 from the germline V gene are SGHAT and FQNNGV. The CDR3 consists of 12 residues. Trimming took off 3 bases at V and 9 bases at J, with 8 bases between the two ends. The CDR3 nucleotides are TGTGCCAGCAGCTTGTTTATCAGGGAGCTGTTTTTT. Translation gives CASSLFIRELFF.

The chain joins TRBV13 to TRBJ2-5; TRBD1 matches at 8 bases. V gave up 5 bases and J gave up 4 bases; unmatched junction bases: 9. This CDR3 is built from 15 residues. CDR1 is PRHDT and CDR2 is FYEKMQ in the germline V gene (reference sequence). CDR3 loop: CASSPNKGQAETQYF. CDR3 nucleotide sequence: TGTGCCAGCAGCCCAAACAAGGGACAGGCAGAGACCCAGTACTTC.

The chain recombines TRBV10-3 with TRBJ1-1; perhaps TRBD1 as D (5 bases). Per the germline V gene, CDR1 is ENHRY and CDR2 is SYGVKD. With 0 bases removed from V and 4 bases from J, the gap between germline ends came to 15 bases. The CDR3 is 16 residues long. CDR3 amino acids: CAISESVVGGSTEAFF. CDR3 nucleotides: TGTGCCATCAGTGAGTCCGTTGTGGGGGGATCCACTGAAGCTTTCTTT.

The gene calls are TRBV25-1 and TRBJ2-5, with a weak D call TRBD1 (5 bases). Trimming cost V 5 bases and J 6 bases, with 22 bases left between them. CDR3 length: 16 residues. The V gene's germline CDR1 is MGHDK and CDR2 SYGVNS. Written as DNA, the CDR3 is TGTGCCAGCAGTCAGACATCGGACACCCTAAAGCAGACCCAGTACTTC. It is translated as CASSQTSDTLKQTQYF. Combining the CDR3 with reference TRBV25-1 and TRBJ2-5 gives the whole variable domain EADIYQTPRYLVIGTGKKITLECSQTMGHDKMYWYQQDPGMELHLIHYSYGVNSTEKGDLSSESTVSRIRTEHFPLTLESARPSHTSQYLCASSQTSDTLKQTQYFGPGTRLLVL.

This chain connects TRBV13 to TRBJ1-5; tentatively, D is TRBD1 (6 bases). V lost 3 bases, J lost 4 bases, and 10 bases lay in between. Germline values: CDR1 PRHDT, CDR2 FYEKMQ (reference sequence). The CDR3 consists of 14 residues. As DNA, the CDR3 is TGTGCCAGCAGCTTCCGGGACACGAATCAGCCCCAGCATTTT. It yields the protein CASSFRDTNQPQHF.

The genes are TRBV7-9 and TRBJ1-5; D call uncertain. The germline gives CDR1 SEHNR, CDR2 FQNEAQ (reference sequence). The CDR3 has 16 amino acids. V was pared by 1 base and J by 5 bases, with 15 bases between. CDR3 region: CASSLDVRDRDQPQHF. CDR3 bases: TGTGCCAGCAGCTTAGACGTTCGCGACCGGGATCAGCCCCAGCATTTT.

The chain recombines TRBV7-6 with TRBJ2-5; TRBD1 is a possible D gene (5 bases). Trimming took off 5 bases at V and 4 bases at J, with 14 bases between the two ends. CDR1 and CDR2 from the germline V gene are SGHVS and FNYEAQ. The CDR3 length is 14 residues. The CDR3 DNA reads as TGTGCCAGCAGCCCCCTCCAGGGCCCAGAGACCCAGTACTTC. Translation gives CASSPLQGPETQYF.

The chain has TRBV19 and TRBJ2-7, with 7 nucleotides matching TRBD1. With 4 bases clipped from V and 4 bases from J, the junction kept 7 bases outside the gene matches. The CDR3 is made up of 14 amino acids. The germline V gene encodes CDR1 LNHDA and CDR2 SQIVND (reference sequence). CDR3 coding DNA: TGTGCCAGTAGTAATTGGGACAGATCATACGAGCAGTACTTC. Encoded protein: CASSNWDRSYEQYF.

The chain joins TRBV4-3 to TRBJ1-3; D is undetermined. Germline V gene data show CDR1 as LGHNA and CDR2 as YSLEER. V shed 1 base and J shed 4 bases, with 11 bases lying between them. The CDR3 contains 15 residues. The chain's CDR3 is CASSQGGGAGNTIYF. The CDR3 coding sequence is TGCGCCAGCAGCCAAGGTGGAGGAGCCGGAAACACCATATATTTT.

This clone was found once. This chain joins TRBV7-9 and TRBJ2-2; D ambiguous. Germline V gene lookup returns CDR1 SEHNR and CDR2 FQNEAQ (reference sequence). The CDR3 has 11 amino acids. V was clipped by 5 bases and J by 5 bases, with 3 bases between them. The CDR3 is CASSRTGELFF. The DNA for the CDR3 is TGTGCCAGCAGCCGTACCGGGGAGCTGTTTTTT.

The rearrangement uses TRBV15 and TRBJ2-7; 7 bases align to TRBD2. This CDR3 spans 17 amino acids. J lost 2 bases, V lost 4 bases, and 14 bases had no gene match. Germline V lookup: CDR1 LNHNV, CDR2 YYDKDF (reference sequence). CDR3 in DNA: TGTGCCACCAGCACTGGCCCCGGGGGGACGGTTGCCTACGAGCAGTACTTC. Encoded protein: CATSTGPGGTVAYEQYF.

This sequence joins TRBV28 and TRBJ2-1, with D maybe TRBD1 (6 bases). The germline V and J ends were trimmed by 2 bases and 0 bases, with 14 bases remaining between them. This CDR3 region has 17 residues. Germline loops: CDR1 MDHEN, CDR2 SYDVKM. CDR3 sequence reads: CASSLVTGQSSYNEQFF. CDR3 DNA sequence: TGTGCCAGCAGTTTAGTTACCGGACAGAGCTCCTACAATGAGCAGTTCTTC.

Details on this clone: At the DNA level, this CDR3 is encoded by other sequences in the same sample as well. The rearrangement links TRBV9 to TRBJ2-2; no firm D call. The V and J ends lost 1 base and 8 bases respectively, with 3 bases between them. CDR1 and CDR2 (germline): SGDLS, YYNGEE. This CDR3 is built from 11 residues. The CDR3 bases are TGTGCCAGCAGCGTAAGTGGGGAGCTGTTTTTT. This translates into CASSVSGELFF.

The chain employs TRBV10-3 and TRBJ2-7; 11 bases fit TRBD1. This CDR3 has 15 amino acids. CDR1 ENHRY and CDR2 SYGVKD come from the germline V gene. The J segment lost 2 bases and the V segment lost 4 bases, leaving 4 bases of the junction unmatched. The CDR3 DNA follows: TGTGCCATCAGTGGGACGGGACAGGGGGCCTACGAGCAGTACTTC. It is translated as CAISGTGQGAYEQYF.

The genes are TRBV7-9 and TRBJ2-1, with D perhaps matching TRBD2 (6 bases). This CDR3 spans 13 amino acids. The V end was cut by 1 base, the J end by 9 bases, with 10 bases between. Germline-derived CDR1 and CDR2 are SEHNR and FQNEAQ (reference sequence). The CDR3 loop is CASSLELAGEQFF. CDR3 nucleotides: TGTGCCAGCAGCTTAGAACTAGCTGGTGAGCAGTTCTTC.

The chain joins TRBV19 to TRBJ2-3; tentatively, D is TRBD1 (6 bases). The germline V and J ends were trimmed by 3 bases and 1 base, with 11 bases remaining between them. CDR3 size: 15 residues. Per the germline V gene, CDR1 is LNHDA and CDR2 is SQIVND (reference sequence). Here the CDR3 reads CASSIGAGGTDTQYF. CDR3 bases: TGTGCCAGTAGTATCGGGGCAGGGGGCACAGATACGCAGTATTTT.

This chain links TRBV7-9 with TRBJ1-1; a possible D gene is TRBD1 (5 bases). Trimming shortened V by 2 bases and J by 3 bases, and 7 bases separated the two germline ends. The CDR3 contains 13 residues. Germline CDR1 is SEHNR and CDR2 is FQNEAQ (reference sequence). The CDR3 spells CASSLMGDTEAFF. CDR3 nucleotides: TGTGCCAGCAGCTTAATGGGGGACACTGAAGCTTTCTTT.

The V and J genes are TRBV7-2 and TRBJ1-6; 9 positions match TRBD1. The V gene end was trimmed by 3 bases and the J gene end by 9 bases; junction bases not matched to a gene: 6. This CDR3 spans 15 amino acids. Germline V CDR1 and CDR2: SGHTA, FQGNSA. Written as DNA, the CDR3 is TGTGCCAGCAGCTTGGGACAGGGTTTAGGTTCACCCCTCCACTTT. Its protein is CASSLGQGLGSPLHF.